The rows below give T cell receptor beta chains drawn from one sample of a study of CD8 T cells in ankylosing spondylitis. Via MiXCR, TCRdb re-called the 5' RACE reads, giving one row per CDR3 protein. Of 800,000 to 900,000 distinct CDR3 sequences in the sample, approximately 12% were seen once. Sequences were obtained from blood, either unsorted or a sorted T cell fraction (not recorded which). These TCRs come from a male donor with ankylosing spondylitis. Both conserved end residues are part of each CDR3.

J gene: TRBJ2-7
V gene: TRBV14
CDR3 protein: CASSQPGTEDSYEQYF

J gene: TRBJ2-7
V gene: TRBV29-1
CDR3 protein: CSVVSGGYEQYF

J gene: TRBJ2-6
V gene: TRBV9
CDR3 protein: CASSGMTYSGANVLTF

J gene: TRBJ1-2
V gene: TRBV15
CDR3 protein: CATSRDTGPYGYTF

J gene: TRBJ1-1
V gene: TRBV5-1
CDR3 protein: CASSSSGDNTEAFF

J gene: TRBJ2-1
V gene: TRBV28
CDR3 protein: CASSFLGVWSYNEQFF

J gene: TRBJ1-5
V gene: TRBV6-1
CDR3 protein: CASSPQDLDQPQHF

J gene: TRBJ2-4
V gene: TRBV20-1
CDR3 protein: CSAANRVIQYF

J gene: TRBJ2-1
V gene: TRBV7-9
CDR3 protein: CASSLWGVTNEQFF

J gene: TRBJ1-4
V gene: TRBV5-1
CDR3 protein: CASSLELFGPKKLFF

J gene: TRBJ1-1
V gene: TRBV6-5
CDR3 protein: CASRTRGGSEAFF

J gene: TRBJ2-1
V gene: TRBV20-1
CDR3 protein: CSARGGGGYEQFF

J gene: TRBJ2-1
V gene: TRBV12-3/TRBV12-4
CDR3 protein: CASSLYVASGANEQFF

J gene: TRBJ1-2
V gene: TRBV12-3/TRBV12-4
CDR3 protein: CASSFSRVDGYTF

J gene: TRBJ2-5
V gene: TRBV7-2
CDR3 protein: CASSLDLFFGETQYF

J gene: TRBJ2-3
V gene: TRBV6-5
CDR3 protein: CASSYSSSAALTDTQYF

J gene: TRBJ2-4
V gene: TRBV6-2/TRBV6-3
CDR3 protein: CASRSYHRDRGRYMQYF

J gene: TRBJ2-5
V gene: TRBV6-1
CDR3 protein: CASSISGTGETQYF

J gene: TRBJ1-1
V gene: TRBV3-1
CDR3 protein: CASSQGQASEAFF

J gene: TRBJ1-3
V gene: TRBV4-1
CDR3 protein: CASSLASGDGNTIYF

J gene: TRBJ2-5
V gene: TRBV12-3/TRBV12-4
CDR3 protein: CASSLRVPQETQYF

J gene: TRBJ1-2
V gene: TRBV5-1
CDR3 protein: CASSSMTAPAGYTF

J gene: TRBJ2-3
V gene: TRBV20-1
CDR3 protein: CSASGRWGTDTQYF

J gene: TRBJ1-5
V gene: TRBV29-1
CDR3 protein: CSVADRANNQPQHF

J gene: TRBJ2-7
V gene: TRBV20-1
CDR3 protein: CCARARGVYSYEQYF

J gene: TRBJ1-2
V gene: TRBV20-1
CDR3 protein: CSARILQGDYGYTF

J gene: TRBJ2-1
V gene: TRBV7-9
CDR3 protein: CASSWGQWNEQFF

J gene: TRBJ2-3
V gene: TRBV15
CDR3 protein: CATSRGRAGTQYF

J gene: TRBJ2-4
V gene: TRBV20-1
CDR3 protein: CSARDRTPGAKNIQYF

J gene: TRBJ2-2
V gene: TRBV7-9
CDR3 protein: CASSPRSGRARTGELFF

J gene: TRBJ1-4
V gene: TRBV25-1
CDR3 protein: CASSAAENEKLFF

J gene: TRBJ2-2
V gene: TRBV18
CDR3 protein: CASSPRTSGTTGELFF

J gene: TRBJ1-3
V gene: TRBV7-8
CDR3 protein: CASSLGAYSGNTIYF

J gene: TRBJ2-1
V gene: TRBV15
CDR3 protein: CATSPGQYTYNEQFF

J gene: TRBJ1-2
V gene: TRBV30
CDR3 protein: CAWRTGGWGYTF

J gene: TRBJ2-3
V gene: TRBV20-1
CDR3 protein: CSPGGNTDTQYF

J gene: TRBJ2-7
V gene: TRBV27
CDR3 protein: CASRASGSGYEQYF

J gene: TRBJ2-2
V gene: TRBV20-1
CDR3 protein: CSARGGGITGELFF

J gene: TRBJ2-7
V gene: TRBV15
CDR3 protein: CATSRVGTWQQYF

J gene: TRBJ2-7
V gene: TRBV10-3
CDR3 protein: CAISDRRGTSPYEQYF

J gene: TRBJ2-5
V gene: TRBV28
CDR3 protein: CASSLQQETQYF

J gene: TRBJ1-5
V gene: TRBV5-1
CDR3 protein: CASSLGGTRNQPQHF

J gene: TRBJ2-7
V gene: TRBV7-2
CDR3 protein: CASSSPGTPKGYEQYF

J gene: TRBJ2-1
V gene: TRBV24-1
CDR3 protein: CATSDLQGGGDEQFF

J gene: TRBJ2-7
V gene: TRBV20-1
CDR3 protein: CSARVGGRAGEQYF

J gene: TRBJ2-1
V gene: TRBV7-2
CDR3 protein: CASSPELASSYNEQFF

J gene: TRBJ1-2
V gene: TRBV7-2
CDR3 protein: CASSPRWGSDGYTF

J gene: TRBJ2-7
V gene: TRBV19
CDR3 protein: CASSFGTPSDEQYF